This TCR beta chain is drawn from a study of T-cell reconstitution after alpha-beta-depleted transplantation in children. About this clonotype: Its matching antigen is unknown.

Germline CDR1 is MDHEN and CDR2 is SYDVKM. The J segment lost 5 bases and the V segment lost 5 bases, leaving 13 bases of the junction unmatched. CDR3 length: 18 residues. Study results and caveats: Some patients' high day-60 TCRbeta diversity was attributed to recipient cells surviving conditioning. Alpha-beta T cells about two months after transplant reportedly derived from several hundred expanded graft clones.

For TCRbeta, the library was prepared with unique molecular identifiers. TCRdb reprocessed the PCR reads with MiXCR, giving one entry per CDR3 protein. The sample has a few hundred thousand distinct CDR3 sequences; roughly 13% are singletons. The clonotype comes from a male patient between 5 and 17 years old who had a stem cell transplant for acute myeloid leukemia, so the T cells may come from the graft donor. The rearrangement uses TRBV28 and TRBJ2-1, with 12 bases fitting TRBD2. This specimen consisted of PBMCs, mostly from graft donor cells, obtained 360 days after TCRalphabeta/CD19-depleted stem cell transplant. In DNA form, the CDR3 reads TGTGCCAGCAGTACCCAGTCCCCACTAGCGGGAGGTAACAATGAGCAGTTCTTC. This gives the protein CASSTQSPLAGGNNEQFF.